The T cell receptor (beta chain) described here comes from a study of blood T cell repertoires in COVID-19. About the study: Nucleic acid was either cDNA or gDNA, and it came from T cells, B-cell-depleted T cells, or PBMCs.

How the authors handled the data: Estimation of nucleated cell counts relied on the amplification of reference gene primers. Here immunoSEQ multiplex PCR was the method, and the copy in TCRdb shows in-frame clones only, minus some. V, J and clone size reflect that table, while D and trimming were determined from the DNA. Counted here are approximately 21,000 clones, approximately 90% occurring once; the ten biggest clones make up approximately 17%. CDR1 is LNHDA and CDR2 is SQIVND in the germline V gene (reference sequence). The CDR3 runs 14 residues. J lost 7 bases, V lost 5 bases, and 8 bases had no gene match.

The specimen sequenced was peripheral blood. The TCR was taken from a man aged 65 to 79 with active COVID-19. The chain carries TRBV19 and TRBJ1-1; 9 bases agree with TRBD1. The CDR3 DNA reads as TGTGCCAGTAGTTCTTACAGGGGGCAAGGTGAAGCTTTCTTT. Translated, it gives CASSSYRGQGEAFF.